The sequence of this TCR beta chain was determined in a study of T cell responses to AZD1222 COVID-19 vaccine. General observations from the study: Spike-specific TCR breadth and depth rose after two AZD1222 doses. The sample set comprised mostly white British donors with more females, and clonal diversity was possibly underestimated.

In its sample, this clone was seen once. As yet, its antigen is unknown. The CDR3 has 16 residues. The germline gives CDR1 LGHNA, CDR2 YSLEER. V dropped 0 bases and J dropped 6 bases, with 14 bases sitting between them. Profiling relied on immunoSEQ multiplex PCR, and the TCRdb table lists in-frame clones only, not all of them. The data hold around 150,000 clones, with approximately 90% observed a single time. The chain combines TRBV4-3 with TRBJ1-4, with D possibly being TRBD1 (6 bases). The sequence was obtained from an adult in good health. Here the sequenced sample was peripheral blood, taken on day 0 of MenACWY control vaccination. In DNA form, the CDR3 reads TGCGCCAGCAGCCAAGATCCCGCAGGGGTTGATGAAAAACTGTTTTTT. Translating gives CASSQDPAGVDEKLFF.